This TCR beta chain was identified during a study of cytomegalovirus exposure and HLA in healthy donors (dated by TCRdb to 2016 to 2017). Regarding the research as a whole: In an earlier analysis of under 750 of the donors, 250 to 350 Gb of sequence data and 120 million or so unique TCR beta sequences from about 179 million T cells were reported. The study aimed to test whether signatures of past pathogen exposure could be identified by cataloging public T cell receptors. Among the approximately 430 genotyped donors, around 79% belonged to the genetic ancestry cluster associated with self-reported Caucasian donors. Besides the first cohort of roughly 640 subjects, a separate validation cohort made up of over 95 different subjects was used. Typing coverage differed by locus: A, B, C, DRB1 and DQB1 were typed in about 620-630 donors, DQA1 in around 500, DPA1 in nearly 610, and DPB1 in approximately 450. Using immunosequencing, the study profiled T cell repertoires from 666 subjects and related those repertoires to cytomegalovirus serostatus. Across 300 to 500 genotyped donors of the cohort, an average of approximately 240,000 unique TCR beta nucleotide sequences per donor were sequenced, and 15% to 20% of those sequences were non-productive. Genome-wide SNP genotypes for about 60% of the 666 donors were used in a later genetic analysis, which treated that subset as a discovery cohort. Donor age, sex, ethnicity and CMV serostatus were compiled together with the repertoire data. To predict cytomegalovirus infection status, the study brought together high-throughput TCR immunosequencing, statistical association of individual TCRs with disease status, and machine learning. Rather than using new phenotypic data, the later analysis identified candidate immune exposures from TCR beta sequences and from how often those sequences occurred across donors. All discovery cohort repertoires had been generated on a single sequencing platform. HLA typing included class I and class II loci at four-digit resolution. A few DR-DQ haplotypes were handled as single units for association and clustering because linkage in the cohort was strong. To study patterns of TCR occurrence, a later analysis re-analyzed previously published TCR beta repertoires from several hundred donors and added high-resolution HLA genotyping. An early release covering 500 to 750 HLA-typed donors comprised approximately 300 gigabases of sequencing data and 65 million to 100 million unique TCR sequences. In an earlier analysis of over 550 of the donors, high-throughput TCR beta sequencing was used to judge whether each TCR beta V gene segment behaved as functional or pseudogenic. Points the paper makes about the study in general: The earlier analysis of almost 600 of the donors excluded roughly 17 rarely observed V segments, including chromosome 9 orphons, because counts were too low. In a later analysis, some 18,000 TCR beta sequences were associated with specific HLA alleles at a false discovery rate of 0.05. A total of 150 or so TCR beta chains were listed by the study as associated with cytomegalovirus. A cluster of highly shared sequence variants was judged likely to be a technical artifact of the sequencing pipeline. According to the authors, the approach could potentially be generalized to other disease states and immunological phenotypes. Correlated functional status among segregating V segments might reflect linkage disequilibrium, but an unknown experimental factor could not be ruled out. An association between a missense DCLRE1C variant and V-gene and J-gene trimming of TCR beta chains was found in a later genetic analysis and replicated in an independent cohort. Most TCR sequences were observed very rarely across donors, whereas some public TCRs were present in many individuals. When HLA alleles, especially DR and DQ, strongly co-occurred, TCR associations were difficult to assign to individual alleles. The classifier was reported to diagnose cytomegalovirus status with high specificity and sensitivity in both the original and validation cohorts. Because some donors lacked HLA typing at each locus, the association tests relied only on the typed subset. A further reported finding was that TCR beta sequences accurately predicted the HLA-A and HLA-B alleles for most subjects in the first cohort. Immune exposure information for the cohort was limited to CMV serostatus. In a later analysis, TCR association rates were found to vary across HLA loci, with the most associated TCRs seen for DRB1 alleles and the fewest for HLA-C alleles. In this cohort, only TCR beta chains were sequenced, and detectable features were limited by the absence of alpha or paired-chain data. A few of the identified cytomegalovirus-associated TCR beta chains were confirmed in vitro to be specific for cytomegalovirus antigens. A later analysis reported that several top co-occurrence clusters appeared linked to parvovirus B19, influenza, CMV and Epstein-Barr virus. A later analysis found that HLA-associated TCR beta chains were more clonally expanded and had lower generation probabilities than equally common non-associated chains. Some IMGT-functional V segments, including TRBV6-2 and TRBV6-3, could not be distinguished by the 87-base-pair reads and were therefore excluded. In an earlier analysis of approximately 590 of the donors, most TCR beta V segments appeared in productive rearrangements about 87% or about 30% of the time, broadly matching IMGT annotations. According to a later analysis, most CMV-associated TCR beta chains appeared to be HLA-restricted, and the HLA associations seemed to be driven largely by CMV exposure. Compared with the approximately 700-donor mean, donors in an Asian-associated ancestry cluster had fewer N-insertions in productive TCRs, according to a later genetic analysis. Sequencing depth was assumed to be roughly uniform across donors in the presence/absence analyses, though that assumption may not hold.

For CDR1 and CDR2, the germline V gene (reference sequence) lists SEHNR and FQNEAQ. Measured from the cysteine to the phenylalanine, the CDR3 is 13 residues long. The sequence is cut down to CDR3 DNA, 39 bases in frame from base 1. The junction shows trimming of 5 bases on V and 6 bases on J, plus 14 bases between the germline ends. Library method: the immunoSEQ multiplex PCR assay. For the multiplex PCR, a mixture combining 60 forward primers for TCR Vbeta segments and 13 reverse primers for TCR Jbeta segments was used. A multiplex PCR assay on genomic DNA amplified the CDR3 region of rearranged TCR beta genes. The amplified TCR beta libraries were sequenced on the Illumina HiSeq System as 87-base-pair reads. Concerning the study's data processing: In a later analysis, around 80 million unique TCR beta chains were counted across the roughly 670 repertoires, and around 11 million of these chains were shared by at least two donors. Raw reads were error-corrected and collapsed into unique sequences by a nearest-neighbor algorithm in which closely related sequences were merged to remove PCR and sequencing errors. CDR3 sequences were aligned to IMGT reference sequences to assign V, D and J gene segments. For a sequence to be retained, a match of at least six nucleotides to both a V gene segment and a J gene segment was required. A rearrangement was called productive if the CDR3 had no stop codons and remained in frame with V and J, and every other rearrangement was called non-productive. CDR3 was defined by IMGT convention, running from the second conserved V-encoded cysteine to the conserved J-encoded phenylalanine. In an earlier analysis of around 640 of the donors, sequences lacking an unambiguous match to a single V gene segment were excluded. In an earlier analysis of 587 of the donors, V segments were called functional above 56.7% productive rearrangements and were called segregating when the between-donor standard deviation exceeded 5%. A statistical classification framework was developed to diagnose cytomegalovirus status using the catalog of TCR beta chain sequences. A later analysis assigned V and J genes by comparing TCR nucleotide sequences with IMGT/GENE-DB human TR gene sequences. The TCRdist pipeline was used in a later analysis to assign CDR3 sequences and most-parsimonious VDJ recombination scenarios. In a later analysis, each TCR beta chain was defined by its CDR3 amino acid sequence together with its V-gene family, and reads without a unique V-gene family were excluded. A later analysis removed 500 to 600 highly shared, low-generation-probability nucleotide sequences to deal with suspected cross-contamination and a sequencing artifact. In a later analysis, a clonal expansion index was calculated for each public chain from normalized within-repertoire ranks of inferred template counts. A later analysis computed generation probabilities with a VDJ recombination model fitted to out-of-frame rearrangements, and checked the results against IGoR. In a later analysis, TCR-TCR, TCR-HLA and TCR-CMV co-occurrence was scored with hypergeometric tests, and a repertoire-size bias correction was applied to TCR pairs. To estimate false discovery rates, a later analysis permuted the HLA or CMV assignments 20 times. In a later analysis, co-occurring TCRs were grouped using DBSCAN, with TCRdist sequence similarity added in when clustering inside HLA-allele-positive subsets. For co-occurrence clustering, repertoires with fewer than 30,000 or more than 120,000 public chains were excluded, along with several repertoires with anomalous nucleotide sharing. Not all clones reach the TCRdb copy of this immuneACCESS table, which keeps in-frame sequences only. Checked studies attribute under half of the gap to unresolved V genes and leave the rest unexplained. V, J and clone size reflect that table, while D and trimming were determined from the DNA. The sample yields 150,000 to 200,000 clones; approximately 70% were counted once. Clones ranked in the top ten supply around 7% of the sample.

This clone was observed a handful of times. Its recognized antigen is unknown. No quality values exist for individual bases; no much larger clone is one base distant. The cohort was made up of roughly 670 healthy bone marrow donors. At the time of sampling, every cohort member was nominally healthy, though immune exposures that went unrecorded were likely present. The donor was CMV seropositive and belonged to the group of 250 to 300 seropositive cohort members. A peripheral blood sample was provided by each donor, and peripheral blood mononuclear cells were used for TCR beta sequencing. The Qiagen DNeasy Blood Extraction Kit was used to extract genomic DNA from the blood cell samples.

The clonotype comes from a man aged 35-49 years in good health and CMV-seropositive. The sample taken for sequencing was PBMCs. The chain is encoded by TRBV7-9 joined to TRBJ2-7; a tentative D match to TRBD2 spans 6 bases. In nucleotide form, the sequence is TGTGCCAGCAGCGGCGCGGGACCCACCGAGCAGTACTTC. It translates to CASSGAGPTEQYF.